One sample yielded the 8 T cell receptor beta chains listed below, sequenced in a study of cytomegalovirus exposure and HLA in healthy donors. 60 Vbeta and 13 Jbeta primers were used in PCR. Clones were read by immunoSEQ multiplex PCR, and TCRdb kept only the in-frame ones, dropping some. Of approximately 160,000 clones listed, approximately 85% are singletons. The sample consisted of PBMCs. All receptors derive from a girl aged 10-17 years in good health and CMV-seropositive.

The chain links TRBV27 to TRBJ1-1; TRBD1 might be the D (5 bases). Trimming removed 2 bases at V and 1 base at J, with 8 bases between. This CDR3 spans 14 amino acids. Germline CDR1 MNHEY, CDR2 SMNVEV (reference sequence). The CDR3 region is CASSLLQGNTEAFF. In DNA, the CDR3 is TGTGCCAGCAGTTTACTTCAGGGGAACACTGAAGCTTTCTTT.

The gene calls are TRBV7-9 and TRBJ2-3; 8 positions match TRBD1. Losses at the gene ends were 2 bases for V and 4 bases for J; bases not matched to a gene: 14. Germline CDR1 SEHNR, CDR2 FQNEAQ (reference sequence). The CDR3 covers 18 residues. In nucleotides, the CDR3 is TGTGCCAGCAGCTTACCCCAGGGGGGACAGGCGGACCCAGATACGCAGTATTTT. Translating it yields CASSLPQGGQADPDTQYF.

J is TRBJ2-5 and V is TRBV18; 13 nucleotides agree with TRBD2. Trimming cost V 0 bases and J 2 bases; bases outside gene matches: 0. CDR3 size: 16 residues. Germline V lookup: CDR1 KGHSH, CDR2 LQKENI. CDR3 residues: CASSPPGLAGQETQYF. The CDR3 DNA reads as TGTGCCAGCTCACCACCGGGACTAGCGGGGCAAGAGACCCAGTACTTC.

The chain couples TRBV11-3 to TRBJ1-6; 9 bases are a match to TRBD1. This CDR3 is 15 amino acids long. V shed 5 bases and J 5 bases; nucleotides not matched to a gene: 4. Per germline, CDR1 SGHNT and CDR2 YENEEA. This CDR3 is CASSTGQGHNSPLHF. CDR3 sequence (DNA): TGTGCCAGCAGCACGGGACAGGGACATAATTCACCCCTCCACTTT.

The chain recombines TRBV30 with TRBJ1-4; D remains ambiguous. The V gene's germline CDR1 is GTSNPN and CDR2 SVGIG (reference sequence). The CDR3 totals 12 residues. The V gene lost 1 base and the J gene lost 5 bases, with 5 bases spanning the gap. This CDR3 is CAWSEENEKLFF. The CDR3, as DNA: TGTGCCTGGAGTGAGGAGAATGAAAAACTGTTTTTT.

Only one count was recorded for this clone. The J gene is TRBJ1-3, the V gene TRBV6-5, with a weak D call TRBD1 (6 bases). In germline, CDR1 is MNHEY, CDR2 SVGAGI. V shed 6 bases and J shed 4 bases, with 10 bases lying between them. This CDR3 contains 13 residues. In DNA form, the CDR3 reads TGTGCCAGCAGCCCTAGGGGGGGAAACACCATATATTTT. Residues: CASSPRGGNTIYF.

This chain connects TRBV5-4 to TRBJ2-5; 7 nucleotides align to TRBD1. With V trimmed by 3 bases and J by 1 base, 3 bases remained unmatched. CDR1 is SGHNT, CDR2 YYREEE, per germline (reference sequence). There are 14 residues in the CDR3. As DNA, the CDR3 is TGTGCCAGCAGCTGGGACAGCCCCCAAGAGACCCAGTACTTC. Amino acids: CASSWDSPQETQYF.

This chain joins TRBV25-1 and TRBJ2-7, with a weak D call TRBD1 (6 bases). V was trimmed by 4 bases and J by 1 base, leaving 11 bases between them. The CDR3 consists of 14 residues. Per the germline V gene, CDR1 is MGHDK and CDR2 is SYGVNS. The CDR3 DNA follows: TGTGCCAGCAGTGCGACAGGATGGTCCTACGAGCAGTACTTC. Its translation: CASSATGWSYEQYF.